One sample yielded the 12 T cell receptor beta chains listed below, sequenced in a study of molecular identifiers for immune sequencing clone quantification (dated by TCRdb to the late 2010s). Library creation used PCR. The instrument given in TCRdb is NextSeq 500. Clones were called with MiXCR by TCRdb after fastp trimmed the public reads at Q25, and only in-frame beta chains were retained. Every CDR3 protein is listed once, alongside the most common genes and DNA of its rows. The sample has about 100,000 distinct CDR3 sequences on record, 36% of them singletons. Together, the top ten hold under 5.5% of the sample. The sample taken for sequencing was naive CD8+ T cells from blood, with Jurkat cell RNA spiked in. In the paper's terms, the cell subset or site label means: FACS-sorted CD8+CD4-CCR7+CD45RA+ naive T cells. The receptors were sampled from a human donor in good health. Some libraries in this study had Jurkat cell RNA spiked in.

This clonotype was recorded at least ten times. The genes are TRBV29-1 and TRBJ2-3; tentative D call: TRBD2 (6 bases). Trimming stripped 7 bases from V and 4 bases from J, with 9 bases between. The CDR3 loop spans 11 amino acids. CDR1 and CDR2 from the germline V gene are SQVTM and ANQGSEA. The CDR3 DNA sequence: TGCAGCGAACGGGAGTCAGATACGCAGTATTTT. The encoded protein is CSERESDTQYF.

With respect to this clonotype: A read error is possible here, since a much larger clone lies one base away. The chain links TRBV7-6 to TRBJ1-4; no firm D call. CDR3 length: 12 amino acids. The germline V gene encodes CDR1 SGHVS and CDR2 FNYEAQ. The CDR3 coding sequence is TGTGCCAGCAGCTTCTTGGATGAAAATCTGTTTTTT. As protein: CASSFLDENLFF.

There are many counts of this clonotype. The chain links TRBV28 to TRBJ2-3; D possibly uses TRBD1 or TRBD2 (5 bases each). CDR1 and CDR2 from the germline V gene are MDHEN and SYDVKM. V was clipped by 7 bases and J by 1 base, with 18 bases between them. The CDR3 runs 16 residues. In DNA, the CDR3 is TGTGCCAGCACCCTCCATGGGACGGATCGCACAGATACGCAGTATTTT. Amino acids: CASTLHGTDRTDTQYF. Full variable domain (rest looked up from reference TRBV28 and TRBJ2-3): DVKVTQSSRYLVKRTGEKVFLECVQDMDHENMFWYRQDPGLGLRLIYFSYDVKMKEKGDIPEGYSVSREKKERFSLILESASTNQTSMYLCASTLHGTDRTDTQYFGPGTRLTVL.

This clonotype came up many times. V and J are TRBV12-3 or TRBV12-4 and TRBJ2-3; D gene uncertain. V was shortened by 5 bases and J by 3 bases, with 12 bases between the two germline ends. The CDR3 has 14 residues. The CDR3 DNA sequence: TGTGCCAGCAGTGACGGCTCGGCGACAGATACGCAGTATTTT. It codes for CASSDGSATDTQYF.

A word on this clonotype: It is likely a read error, because the conserved phenylalanine at the end of the CDR3 is missing. CDR3: CSARPDRANVEAFL. The DNA of the CDR3 is TGCAGTGCTAGACCGGACAGGGCAAACGTTGAAGCTTTCTTA. The chain couples TRBV20-1 to TRBJ1-1; 8 bases match TRBD1. Looked up from germline, CDR1 is DFQATT and CDR2 is SNEGSKA (reference sequence). With 2 bases clipped from V and 7 bases from J, the junction kept 9 bases outside the gene matches. The length of the CDR3 is 14 residues.

This clonotype is a singleton in its sample. The genes are TRBV20-1 and TRBJ2-1; the D is unclear. Trimming took 0 bases from V and 2 from J, leaving 8 bases between them. CDR1 DFQATT and CDR2 SNEGSKA come from the germline V gene (reference sequence). CDR3 size: 14 residues. For the CDR3, the DNA is TGCAGTGCTAGAGACTGGCGCCCCTACAATGAGCAGTTCTTC. Its translation is CSARDWRPYNEQFF.

The genes are TRBV27 and TRBJ2-7, with TRBD1 matching 9 bases. Germline V CDR1 and CDR2: MNHEY, SMNVEV (reference sequence). This CDR3 contains 16 residues. V was clipped by 5 bases and J by 0 bases; unmatched bases: 8. The CDR3 loop is CASSPSGTGISYEQYF. CDR3 coding DNA: TGTGCCAGCAGTCCCTCCGGGACAGGGATCTCCTACGAGCAGTACTTC.

Note on this clonotype: One end of the junction is discordant with germline, which a read error may explain. The V call is TRBV12-3 or TRBV12-4, the J call TRBJ2-5; D perhaps matches TRBD2 (6 bases). CDR3 length equals 16 residues. CDR3 bases: TGTGTCAGCGGCTTGGAGGGCCCGGGGCTCCAAGAGACCCAGTACTTC. Amino acid sequence: CVSGLEGPGLQETQYF.

This clonotype was detected a few times. V usage is TRBV6-5 and J usage is TRBJ2-1; 9 bases map to TRBD2. V was pared by 2 bases and J by 4 bases, with 3 bases of the junction left unmatched. This CDR3 region has 15 residues. Germline-derived CDR1 and CDR2 are MNHEY and SVGAGI. The CDR3 is CASSYGLAGYNEQFF. CDR3 nucleotide sequence: TGTGCCAGCAGTTACGGGCTAGCGGGGTACAATGAGCAGTTCTTC.

V usage is TRBV6-5 and J usage is TRBJ2-2; D is ambiguous. The CDR3 covers 14 residues. Trimming pared 7 bases from V and 4 bases from J, leaving 13 bases between. The V gene's germline CDR1 is MNHEY and CDR2 SVGAGI. CDR3 coding DNA: TGTGCCAGCATGTTCGGTCAACTCACCGGGGAGCTGTTTTTT. Translation: CASMFGQLTGELFF.

Remarks on this clonotype: The germline gene is not matched at one end of the junction; a read error may be the cause. The rearrangement joins TRBV7-9 to TRBJ2-7; D is perhaps TRBD2 (6 bases). CDR3 length: 14 amino acids. Looked up from germline, CDR1 is SEHNR and CDR2 is FQNEAQ (reference sequence). The CDR3, as DNA: TGTGCCAGCAGCCCGAGGGAGGCCCCCTACGGGCAGTACTTC. Translating gives CASSPREAPYGQYF.

This clonotype came up a few times. This chain connects TRBV4-3 to TRBJ2-7, with a possible D match to TRBD2 (5 bases). Germline V gives CDR1 LGHNA, CDR2 YSLEER. V was cut by 0 bases and J by 3 bases, with 21 bases left in between. The CDR3 has 18 amino acids. CDR3 sequence reads: CASSQDREGSRRGYEQYF. CDR3 sequence (DNA): TGCGCCAGCAGCCAAGATCGAGAGGGATCACGGAGAGGCTACGAGCAGTACTTC.